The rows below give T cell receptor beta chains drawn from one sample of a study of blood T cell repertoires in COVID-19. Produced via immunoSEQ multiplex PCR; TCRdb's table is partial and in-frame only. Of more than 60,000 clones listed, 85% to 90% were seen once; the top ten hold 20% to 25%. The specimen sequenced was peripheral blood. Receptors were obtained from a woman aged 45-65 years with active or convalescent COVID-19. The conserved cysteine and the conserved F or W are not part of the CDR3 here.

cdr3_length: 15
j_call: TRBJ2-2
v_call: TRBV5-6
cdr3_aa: ASSEQPRAGNTGELF

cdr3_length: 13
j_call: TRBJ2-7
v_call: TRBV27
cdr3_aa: ASSKQREGSYEQY

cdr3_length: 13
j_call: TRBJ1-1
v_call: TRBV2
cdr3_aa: ASRPRDNPNTEAF

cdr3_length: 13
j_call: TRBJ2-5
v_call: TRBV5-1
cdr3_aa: ASSLGLAGIKTQY

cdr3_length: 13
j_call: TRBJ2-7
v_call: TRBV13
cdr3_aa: ASSNRRDSSYEQY

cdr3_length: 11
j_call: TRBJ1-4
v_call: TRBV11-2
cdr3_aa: ASSTGTYEKLF

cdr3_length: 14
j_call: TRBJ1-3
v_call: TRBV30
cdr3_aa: AWSPQDRGSRNTIY

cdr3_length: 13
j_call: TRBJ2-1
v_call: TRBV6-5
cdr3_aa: ASSYTGLAENEQF

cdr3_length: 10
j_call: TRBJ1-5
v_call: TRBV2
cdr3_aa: ASSEGAQPQH

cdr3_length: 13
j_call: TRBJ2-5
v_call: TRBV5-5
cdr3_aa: ASSSTRLGAETQY

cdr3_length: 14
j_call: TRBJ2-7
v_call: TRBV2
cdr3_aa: ASSDMVGQGANEQY

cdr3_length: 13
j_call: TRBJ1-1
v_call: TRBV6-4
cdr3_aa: ASSADREGNTEAF

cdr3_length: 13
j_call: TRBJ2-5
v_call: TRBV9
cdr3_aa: ASSGWTSGQETQY

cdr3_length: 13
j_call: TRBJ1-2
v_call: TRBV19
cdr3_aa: ASSVTGSPTHGYT

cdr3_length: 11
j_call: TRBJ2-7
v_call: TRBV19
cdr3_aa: ASSIGGGYEQY

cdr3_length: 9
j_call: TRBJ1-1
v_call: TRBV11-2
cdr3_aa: ASSLGGRAF

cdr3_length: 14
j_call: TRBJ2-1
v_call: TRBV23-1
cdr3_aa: ASSPPGRLAGDEQF

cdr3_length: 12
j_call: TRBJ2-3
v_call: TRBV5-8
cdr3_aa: ASSLPRLADTQY

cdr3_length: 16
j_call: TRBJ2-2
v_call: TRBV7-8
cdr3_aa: ASSFFSGSGASTGELF

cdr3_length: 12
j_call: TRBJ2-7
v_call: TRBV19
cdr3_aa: ASSIGGTSYEQY

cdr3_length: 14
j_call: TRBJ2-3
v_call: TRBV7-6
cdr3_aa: ASSLLRGGSTDTQY

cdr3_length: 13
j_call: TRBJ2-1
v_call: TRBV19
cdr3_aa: ASSIGPEASREQF

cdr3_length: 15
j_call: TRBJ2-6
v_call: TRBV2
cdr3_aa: ASSEGAGGPGANVLT

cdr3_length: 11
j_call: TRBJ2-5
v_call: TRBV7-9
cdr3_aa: ASSPDLEETQY

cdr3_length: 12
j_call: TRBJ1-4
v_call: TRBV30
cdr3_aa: AWSGSTLNEKLF

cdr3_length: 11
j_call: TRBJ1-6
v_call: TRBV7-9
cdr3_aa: ATNGQGSSPLH

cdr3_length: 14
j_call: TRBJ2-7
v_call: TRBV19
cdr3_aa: ASSIDLAGEPYEQY

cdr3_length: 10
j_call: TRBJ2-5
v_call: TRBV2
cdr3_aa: ASTGQKETQY

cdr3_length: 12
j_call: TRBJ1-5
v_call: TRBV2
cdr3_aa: ASSEIQGTQPQH

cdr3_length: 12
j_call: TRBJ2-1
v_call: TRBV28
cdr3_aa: ASQAGATYNEQF

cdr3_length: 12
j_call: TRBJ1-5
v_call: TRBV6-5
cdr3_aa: ASNTQYSNQPQH

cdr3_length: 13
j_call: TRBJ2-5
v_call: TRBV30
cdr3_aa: AWRRLAGGQETQY

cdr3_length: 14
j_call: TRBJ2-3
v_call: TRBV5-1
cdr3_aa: ASSLDSGLNTDTQY

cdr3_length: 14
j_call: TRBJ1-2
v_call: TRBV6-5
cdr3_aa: ASSYSPNANLLGYT

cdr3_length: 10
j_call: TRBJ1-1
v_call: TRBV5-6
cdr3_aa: ASSWARTEAF

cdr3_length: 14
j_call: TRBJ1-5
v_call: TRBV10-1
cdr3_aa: ASSEGPGDSNQPQH

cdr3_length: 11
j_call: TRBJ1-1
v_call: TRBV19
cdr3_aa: ASRGQPNTEAF

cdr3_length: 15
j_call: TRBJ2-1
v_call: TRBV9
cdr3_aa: ASSVVASGTMYNEQF

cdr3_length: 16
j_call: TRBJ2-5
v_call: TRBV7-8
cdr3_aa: ASSLWERRHSYQETQY

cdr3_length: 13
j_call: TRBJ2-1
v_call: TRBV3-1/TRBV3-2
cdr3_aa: ASSHSGAGFNEQF

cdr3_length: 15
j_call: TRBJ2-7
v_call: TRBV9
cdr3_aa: ASSWGSSVGTGNEQY

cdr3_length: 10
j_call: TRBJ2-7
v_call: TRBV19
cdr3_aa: ASRQGAWEQY